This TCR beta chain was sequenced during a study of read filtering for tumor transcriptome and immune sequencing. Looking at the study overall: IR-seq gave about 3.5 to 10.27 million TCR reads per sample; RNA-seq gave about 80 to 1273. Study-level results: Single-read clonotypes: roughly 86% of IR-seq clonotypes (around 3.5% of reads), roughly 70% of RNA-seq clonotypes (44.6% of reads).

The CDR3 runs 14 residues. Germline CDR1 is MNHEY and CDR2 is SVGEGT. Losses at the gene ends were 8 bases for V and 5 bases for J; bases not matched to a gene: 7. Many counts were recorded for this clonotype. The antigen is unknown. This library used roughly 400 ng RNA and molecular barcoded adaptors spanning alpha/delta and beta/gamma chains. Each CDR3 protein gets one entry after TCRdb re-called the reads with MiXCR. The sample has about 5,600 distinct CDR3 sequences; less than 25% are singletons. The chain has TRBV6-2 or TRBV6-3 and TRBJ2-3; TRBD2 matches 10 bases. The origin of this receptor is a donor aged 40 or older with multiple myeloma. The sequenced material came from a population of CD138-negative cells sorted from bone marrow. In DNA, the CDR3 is TGTGCCAGCCGCTGGACTAGCGGAGGAGATACGCAGTATTTT. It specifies CASRWTSGGDTQYF.